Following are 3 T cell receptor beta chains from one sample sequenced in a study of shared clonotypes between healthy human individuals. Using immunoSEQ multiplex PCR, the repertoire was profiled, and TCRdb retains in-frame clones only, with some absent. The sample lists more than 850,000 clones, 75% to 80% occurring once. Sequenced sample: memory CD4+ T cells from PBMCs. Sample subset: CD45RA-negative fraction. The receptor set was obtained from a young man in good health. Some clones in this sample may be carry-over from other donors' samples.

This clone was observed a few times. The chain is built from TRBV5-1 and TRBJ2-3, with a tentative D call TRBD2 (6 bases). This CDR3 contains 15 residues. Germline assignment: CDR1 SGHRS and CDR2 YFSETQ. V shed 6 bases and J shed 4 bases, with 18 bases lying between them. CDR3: CASKVGGSIPDTQYF. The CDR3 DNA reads TGCGCCAGCAAGGTTGGAGGGAGCATCCCAGATACGCAGTATTTT.

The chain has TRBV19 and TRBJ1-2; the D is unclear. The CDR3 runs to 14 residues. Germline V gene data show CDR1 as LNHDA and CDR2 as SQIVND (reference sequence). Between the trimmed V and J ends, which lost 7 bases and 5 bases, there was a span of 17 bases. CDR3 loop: CASTHSFGVYGYTF. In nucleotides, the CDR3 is TGTGCCAGTACCCACTCATTCGGGGTTTATGGCTACACCTTC.

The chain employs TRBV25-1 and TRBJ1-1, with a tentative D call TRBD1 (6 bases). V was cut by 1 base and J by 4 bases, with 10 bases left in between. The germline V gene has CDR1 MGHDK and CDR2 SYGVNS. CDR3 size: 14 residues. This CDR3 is CASSEWGAGTEAFF. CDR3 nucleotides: TGTGCCAGCAGTGAATGGGGGGCTGGCACTGAAGCTTTCTTT.